The rows below give T cell receptor beta chains drawn from one sample of a study of T cells in Graves' hyperthyroidism and ophthalmopathy. TCRdb re-analysed the multiplex PCR reads in MiXCR, keeping a single row per CDR3 protein. Among under 600,000 distinct CDR3 sequences listed, more than 15% were seen once. Specimen: blood. The receptors shown here come from a woman between 40 and 50 years old with Graves' ophthalmopathy. Each CDR3 is given with its conserved first and last residue. Each record gives: CDR3 protein, CDR3 DNA, clone size, D gene, V gene, J gene. D genes are given only for firm matches. The size entry is marked missing in some rows and otherwise reads once, few, many or a size class.

CDR3aa: CSVTGLAGSPFEQYF
CDR3nt: TGCAGCGTCACCGGACTAGCGGGGAGCCCTTTTGAGCAGTACTTC
abundance: many
d_gene: TRBD2
v_gene: TRBV29-1
j_gene: TRBJ2-7

CDR3aa: CASSIRSGTANSNQPQHF
CDR3nt: TGTGCCAGTAGTATTCGGAGCGGGACAGCCAATAGCAATCAGCCCCAGCATTTT
abundance: -
d_gene: TRBD1
v_gene: TRBV19
j_gene: TRBJ1-5

CDR3aa: CASSQETGSGNSPLHF
CDR3nt: TGTGCCAGCAGCCAAGAGACGGGATCGGGTAATTCACCCCTCCACTTT
abundance: few
d_gene: -
v_gene: TRBV3-1
j_gene: TRBJ1-6

CDR3aa: CASSQPLGTGQETQYF
CDR3nt: TGTGCCAGCAGCCAACCCCTTGGAACAGGTCAAGAGACCCAGTACTTC
abundance: many
d_gene: -
v_gene: TRBV6-1
j_gene: TRBJ2-5

CDR3aa: CASSEQGKGNTIYF
CDR3nt: TGTGCCAGCAGTGAACAGGGTAAAGGAAACACCATATATTTT
abundance: -
d_gene: -
v_gene: TRBV2
j_gene: TRBJ1-3

CDR3aa: CSAEGGGGETQYF
CDR3nt: TGCAGTGCTGAGGGGGGGGGAGGGGAGACCCAGTACTTC
abundance: many
d_gene: -
v_gene: TRBV20-1
j_gene: TRBJ2-5

CDR3aa: CASSLGAWAGTGYTF
CDR3nt: TGTGCCAGCAGTTTAGGTGCTTGGGCAGGGACTGGCTACACCTTC
abundance: -
d_gene: -
v_gene: TRBV12-3/TRBV12-4
j_gene: TRBJ1-2

CDR3aa: CASSPDVYGYTF
CDR3nt: TGTGCCAGCTCACCGGACGTCTATGGCTACACCTTC
abundance: -
d_gene: -
v_gene: TRBV18
j_gene: TRBJ1-2

CDR3aa: CAISRQGSYNEQFF
CDR3nt: TGTGCCATCAGCCGACAGGGGTCCTACAATGAGCAGTTCTTC
abundance: many
d_gene: TRBD1
v_gene: TRBV10-3
j_gene: TRBJ2-1

CDR3aa: CSARAVSGEVTGELFF
CDR3nt: TGCAGTGCTAGAGCAGTGTCGGGGGAAGTCACCGGGGAGCTGTTTTTT
abundance: few
d_gene: -
v_gene: TRBV20-1
j_gene: TRBJ2-2

CDR3aa: CASSPAGGGYNEQFF
CDR3nt: TGTGCCAGCAGCCCGGCGGGGGGGGGATACAATGAGCAGTTCTTC
abundance: few
d_gene: TRBD2
v_gene: TRBV12-3/TRBV12-4
j_gene: TRBJ2-1

CDR3aa: CASSSAGIEYEQYF
CDR3nt: TGTGCCAGCAGCTCGGCGGGAATCGAATACGAGCAGTACTTC
abundance: many
d_gene: -
v_gene: TRBV11-1
j_gene: TRBJ2-7

CDR3aa: CASSPQLGNEQFF
CDR3nt: TGTGCCAGCAGTCCTCAGCTAGGGAATGAGCAGTTCTTC
abundance: -
d_gene: -
v_gene: TRBV2
j_gene: TRBJ2-1

CDR3aa: CASSLDGQGAMEQYF
CDR3nt: TGTGCCAGCAGCTTAGATGGACAGGGGGCGATGGAGCAGTACTTC
abundance: many
d_gene: TRBD1
v_gene: TRBV11-2
j_gene: TRBJ2-7

CDR3aa: CAWTRGRETQYF
CDR3nt: TGTGCCTGGACCAGGGGGCGGGAGACCCAGTACTTC
abundance: -
d_gene: TRBD1
v_gene: TRBV30
j_gene: TRBJ2-5

CDR3aa: CASSYGMGQPQHF
CDR3nt: TGTGCCAGCAGCTATGGCATGGGTCAGCCCCAGCATTTT
abundance: -
d_gene: -
v_gene: TRBV5-8
j_gene: TRBJ1-5

CDR3aa: CASSLKRVWRGPHHTYEQYF
CDR3nt: TGTGCCAGCAGCTTAAAAAGGGTGTGGCGGGGGCCCCATCATACCTACGAGCAGTACTTC
abundance: many
d_gene: -
v_gene: TRBV7-3
j_gene: TRBJ2-7

CDR3aa: CASSLVPSGPQTLYEQYF
CDR3nt: TGCGCCAGCAGCTTGGTCCCTAGCGGTCCCCAAACCCTCTACGAGCAGTACTTC
abundance: many
d_gene: TRBD2
v_gene: TRBV5-1
j_gene: TRBJ2-7

CDR3aa: CASSWTASGGNQPQHF
CDR3nt: TGTGCCAGCAGCTGGACAGCTTCGGGGGGCAATCAGCCCCAGCATTTT
abundance: -
d_gene: -
v_gene: TRBV4-2
j_gene: TRBJ1-5

CDR3aa: CASSSDRGQDTQYF
CDR3nt: TGTGCCAGCAGCTCGGACAGGGGTCAGGATACGCAGTATTTT
abundance: many
d_gene: TRBD1
v_gene: TRBV11-2
j_gene: TRBJ2-3

CDR3aa: CASSLGVKGNTEAFF
CDR3nt: TGTGCCAGCAGCTTAGGAGTCAAGGGGAACACTGAAGCTTTCTTT
abundance: -
d_gene: -
v_gene: TRBV7-2
j_gene: TRBJ1-1

CDR3aa: CASSTRGTGTYNSPLHF
CDR3nt: TGTGCCAGCAGCACTAGGGGGACAGGGACGTATAATTCACCCCTCCACTTT
abundance: -
d_gene: TRBD1
v_gene: TRBV11-2
j_gene: TRBJ1-6

CDR3aa: CSARTGQMSYEQYF
CDR3nt: TGCAGCGCCCGGACCGGGCAAATGTCCTACGAGCAGTACTTC
abundance: many
d_gene: -
v_gene: TRBV20-1
j_gene: TRBJ2-7

CDR3aa: CASSGSGPGELFF
CDR3nt: TGCGCCAGCAGCGGGTCGGGCCCCGGGGAGCTGTTTTTT
abundance: -
d_gene: -
v_gene: TRBV4-1
j_gene: TRBJ2-2

CDR3aa: CASSAKQGAGTEAFF
CDR3nt: TGTGCCAGCAGCGCAAAACAGGGGGCCGGGACTGAAGCTTTCTTT
abundance: many
d_gene: TRBD1
v_gene: TRBV6-1
j_gene: TRBJ1-1

CDR3aa: CSAPGWAGTDTQYF
CDR3nt: TGCAGTGCTCCCGGCTGGGCAGGGACAGATACGCAGTATTTT
abundance: many
d_gene: -
v_gene: TRBV20-1
j_gene: TRBJ2-3

CDR3aa: CASSSFVQGAEQYF
CDR3nt: TGTGCCAGCAGCTCCTTTGTGCAGGGAGCCGAGCAGTACTTC
abundance: many
d_gene: -
v_gene: TRBV27
j_gene: TRBJ2-7

CDR3aa: CASSQDYSEQFF
CDR3nt: TGTGCCAGCAGCCAGGACTACAGTGAGCAGTTCTTC
abundance: -
d_gene: -
v_gene: TRBV12-3/TRBV12-4
j_gene: TRBJ2-1

CDR3aa: CASSVSGGAETQYF
CDR3nt: TGTGCCAGCAGTGTTAGCGGGGGGGCAGAGACCCAGTACTTC
abundance: -
d_gene: TRBD2
v_gene: TRBV2
j_gene: TRBJ2-5

CDR3aa: CSASGAWTNEKLFF
CDR3nt: TGCAGTGCTTCAGGGGCCTGGACTAATGAAAAACTGTTTTTT
abundance: many
d_gene: -
v_gene: TRBV20-1
j_gene: TRBJ1-4

CDR3aa: CSARPQGAENTEAFF
CDR3nt: TGCAGTGCCCGACCTCAGGGCGCGGAGAACACTGAAGCTTTCTTT
abundance: many
d_gene: -
v_gene: TRBV20-1
j_gene: TRBJ1-1

CDR3aa: CASSLTGQGRNTIYF
CDR3nt: TGTGCCAGCAGCCTGACGGGACAGGGGAGAAACACCATATATTTT
abundance: few
d_gene: TRBD1
v_gene: TRBV5-4
j_gene: TRBJ1-3

CDR3aa: CSATKGTGGLNTEAFF
CDR3nt: TGCAGTGCCACCAAGGGGACCGGAGGACTGAACACTGAAGCTTTCTTT
abundance: few
d_gene: -
v_gene: TRBV20-1
j_gene: TRBJ1-1

CDR3aa: CAWSSWEKQFF
CDR3nt: TGTGCCTGGAGTTCGTGGGAAAAGCAGTTCTTC
abundance: many
d_gene: -
v_gene: TRBV30
j_gene: TRBJ2-1

CDR3aa: CACKGDQGYTGELFF
CDR3nt: TGTGCCTGCAAGGGGGATCAGGGGTACACCGGGGAGCTGTTTTTT
abundance: -
d_gene: -
v_gene: TRBV7-8
j_gene: TRBJ2-2

CDR3aa: CASSYYGQGLSEKLFF
CDR3nt: TGTGCCAGCAGTTACTATGGTCAGGGATTGAGTGAAAAACTGTTTTTT
abundance: -
d_gene: -
v_gene: TRBV6-9
j_gene: TRBJ1-4

CDR3aa: CASSSPGMRIYNEQFF
CDR3nt: TGTGCCAGCAGCTCCCCCGGTATGAGGATATACAATGAGCAGTTCTTC
abundance: many
d_gene: -
v_gene: TRBV7-9
j_gene: TRBJ2-1

CDR3aa: CASHVPGNTGELFF
CDR3nt: TGTGCCAGCCACGTTCCCGGGAACACCGGGGAGCTGTTTTTT
abundance: many
d_gene: -
v_gene: TRBV3-1
j_gene: TRBJ2-2

CDR3aa: CATGSASTDTQYF
CDR3nt: TGTGCCACCGGGAGTGCTAGCACAGATACGCAGTATTTT
abundance: many
d_gene: -
v_gene: TRBV28
j_gene: TRBJ2-3

CDR3aa: CASSYTQGEQYF
CDR3nt: TGTGCCAGCAGTTACACCCAGGGCGAGCAGTACTTC
abundance: few
d_gene: -
v_gene: TRBV6-5
j_gene: TRBJ2-7

CDR3aa: CSANSPSETGKGKLFF
CDR3nt: TGCAGTGCTAATTCACCCTCTGAGACAGGGAAAGGAAAACTGTTTTTT
abundance: many
d_gene: TRBD1
v_gene: TRBV20-1
j_gene: TRBJ1-4

CDR3aa: CATSRGRGIEKLFF
CDR3nt: TGTGCCACCAGCAGAGGCAGGGGAATTGAAAAACTGTTTTTT
abundance: -
d_gene: -
v_gene: TRBV15
j_gene: TRBJ1-4

CDR3aa: CASSKVDFAEQFF
CDR3nt: TGTGCCAGCAGTAAGGTAGACTTTGCTGAGCAGTTCTTC
abundance: -
d_gene: -
v_gene: TRBV2
j_gene: TRBJ2-1

CDR3aa: CAWSLGLAGGPGLDTQYF
CDR3nt: TGTGCCTGGAGCCTAGGACTAGCGGGGGGGCCCGGGTTGGATACGCAGTATTTT
abundance: -
d_gene: TRBD2
v_gene: TRBV30
j_gene: TRBJ2-3

CDR3aa: CASSPGPRDPTQGYTF
CDR3nt: TGTGCCAGCAGCCCAGGTCCCCGGGACCCAACACAGGGCTACACCTTC
abundance: many
d_gene: -
v_gene: TRBV7-8
j_gene: TRBJ1-2

CDR3aa: CASSPVGGANHNEQFF
CDR3nt: TGTGCCAGCTCACCAGTCGGGGGCGCAAACCACAATGAGCAGTTCTTC
abundance: many
d_gene: -
v_gene: TRBV18
j_gene: TRBJ2-1

CDR3aa: CASSLSDVLAYEQYF
CDR3nt: TGTGCCAGCAGCTTAAGCGACGTCCTCGCCTACGAGCAGTACTTC
abundance: -
d_gene: -
v_gene: TRBV11-3
j_gene: TRBJ2-7